This T cell receptor (beta chain) was identified during a study of post-analysis software for immune sequencing data. Across the study: Some patients lacked subtype; others had relapsing-remitting, secondary progressive or progressive-relapsing disease.

This clonotype appeared a single time. The target antigen is unknown. One junction end disagrees with the germline gene, perhaps due to a read error. Broader study findings: The normalized Chao1 diversity of multiple sclerosis patients was significantly lower than that of controls.

TCR beta libraries were prepared from cDNA with unique molecular identifiers. TCRdb re-called the PCR reads with MiXCR, one entry per CDR3 protein. Altogether about 540,000 distinct CDR3 sequences are present, roughly 34% being singletons, with the ten largest covering about 6%. The source is a girl aged 2 to 17 with multiple sclerosis. The source material was blood.

The CDR3 nucleotides are TGTGCCAGCAGTTTATCCATGGCCCTTTCCGGCTGCACCTTC. Protein product: CASSLSMALSGCTF. This chain connects TRBV28 to TRBJ1-2; D call uncertain. Germline values: CDR1 MDHEN, CDR2 SYDVKM. CDR3 length: 14 residues.